This T cell receptor (beta chain) was documented in a study of breast tumors, draining lymph nodes, adjacent tissues. Study-wide results and caveats: Tumor T cell lymph node origin was a supported hypothesis, not proven. Luminal-like breast cancer showed significantly higher tumor–nontumor repertoire similarity than basal-like. Most tumor T cells seemingly derive from lymph node, then expand in tumor. Tumor TCR diversity was below lymph nodes but above nontumor tissue.

Trimming stripped 4 bases from V and 0 bases from J, with 9 bases between. Germline CDR1 and CDR2: SGDLS and YYNGEE. The CDR3 sequence is 14 residues long. TCRdb recomputed calls from the multiplex PCR reads with MiXCR, one row per CDR3 protein. Of some 140,000 distinct CDR3 sequences detected, over 20% appear once; the ten largest clones hold 2% to 2.5%. Axillary draining lymph nodes of breast cancer patients supplied the node samples. In this sample, this clonotype turned up many times. What it binds is not known. The receptor was isolated from a female donor with breast cancer. Some clones in this sample may be carry-over from other donors' samples. The specimen sequenced was axillary lymph node tissue. The chain uses TRBV9 and TRBJ2-3; D gene uncertain. This chain's CDR3 is CASSHTISTDTQYF. For the CDR3, the DNA is TGTGCCAGCAGCCACACCATCAGCACAGATACGCAGTATTTT.